The present TCR beta chain was sequenced within a study of CD8 T cells in Susac syndrome. Study at large: Within the sequenced Susac syndrome patient group, six exhibited active disease and fewer than 10 were in remission. Findings of the study overall: Acknowledgment was made by the study that its TCR sequencing and HLA analysis involved a relatively small number of individuals.

An input of roughly 0.45 to 1 ug of RNA was subjected to reverse transcription using random hexamers. An immunoSEQ multiplex PCR amplified TCR beta CDR3 over 54 Vbeta and 13 Jbeta. TCRdb reanalysed the immunoSEQ multiplex PCR reads using MiXCR and keeps one entry per CDR3 protein. The sample holds 200,000 or so distinct CDR3 sequences, around 95% seen once. The authors sequenced TCR beta from blood CD8+ and CD4+ T cells. A word on this clonotype: Its cognate antigen is unknown.

V shed 1 base and J shed 3 bases, with 10 bases lying between them. Germline V gene sequence: CDR1 SGHNT, CDR2 YYREEE (reference sequence). CDR3 length equals 14 residues. Sequenced input: CD4+ T cells from PBMCs. The clonotype was recovered from a human donor with Susac syndrome. The rearrangement links TRBV5-4 to TRBJ2-5, with a possible D match to TRBD2 (5 bases). CDR3 nucleotides: TGTGCCAGCAGCTTGTCTGTGAGGGAAGAGACCCAGTACTTC. Translating gives CASSLSVREETQYF.